The present entry profiles one TCR beta chain with its context. Antigen specificity is unknown. This may come from a read error, since a much larger clone is one base off. The cohort's ophthalmopathy patients, a group with duration under 3 months, had a Clinical Activity Score of at least 3 and a NOSPECS grade of at least 4. Each diagnosis drew on symptoms, thyroxine, TRAb, thyroid ultrasound and orbital computed tomography findings. More than 8 ml fresh peripheral blood yielded the PBMCs. This sample was taken from a study of T cells in Graves' hyperthyroidism and ophthalmopathy. Study-wide points: Most thyroid clonotypes expanded above 0.001 appeared in blood too.

J was trimmed by 6 bases and V by 3 bases; bases with no gene match: 10. The length of the CDR3 is 15 residues. Germline CDR1 is SGHRS and CDR2 is YFSETQ. Amplification yielded TCR beta CDR3 regions, with RNA transcripts as the source. Primed by the HTBI set, a first-round RT-PCR was run on the TCR CDR3. MiXCR, run by TCRdb on the multiplex PCR reads, gives a single entry per CDR3 protein. Of over 400,000 distinct CDR3 sequences detected, roughly 15% appear once; the ten largest clones hold approximately 13%. The TCR comes from a man younger than 35 with Graves' ophthalmopathy. The source material was blood. The V call is TRBV5-1, the J call TRBJ2-3; 7 bases map to TRBD1. CDR3 region: CASSSTRQGCDTQYF. The CDR3 DNA sequence: TGCGCCAGCAGCTCCACCCGACAGGGTTGCGATACGCAGTATTTT.